This TCR beta chain comes out of a study of Graves' ophthalmopathy and Graves' hyperthyroidism. Study observations and caveats: The model's ophthalmopathy progression predictions had roughly 65% sensitivity and 72% to 80% specificity. In blood appeared most of the expanded thyroid clonotypes whose frequency exceeded 0.001.

This clonotype showed up just a few times. Its antigen is still unknown. Germline trimming cut 5 bases from V and 0 bases from J; bases unmatched to any gene: 4. This CDR3 is 14 amino acids long. Per germline, CDR1 MNHEY and CDR2 SVGAGI. From RNA, the CDR3 regions of TCR beta chains were amplified and sequenced. The authors performed first-round RT-PCR with HTBI primers and then a second-round multiplex PCR. MiXCR, run by TCRdb on the multiplex PCR reads, gives a single entry per CDR3 protein. The sample has over a million distinct CDR3 sequences; about two fifths are singletons. The hyperthyroidism patients, aged 18 to 65, had been newly diagnosed, with under 2 months' duration. Each diagnosis was determined on the basis of clinical symptoms, serum thyroxine, TRAb, thyroid ultrasound and orbital computed tomography.

The specimen was peripheral blood or thyroid tissue (not recorded which). The chain combines TRBV6-5 with TRBJ2-7, with 7 nucleotides matching TRBD1. This receptor was obtained from an adult man with Graves' hyperthyroidism. The CDR3 bases are TGTGCCAGCAGTAAGAGACAGGGCTCCTACGAGCAGTACTTC. This translates into CASSKRQGSYEQYF.